A single sample is the source of the 22 T cell receptor beta chains below, sequenced in a study of T-cell memory formation after mild COVID-19. TCRdb fed the 5' RACE reads into MiXCR, producing one record per CDR3 protein. This table has 350,000 or so distinct CDR3 sequences, over 10% appearing once. Sequences were obtained from PBMCs or a T cell subset sorted from them (not recorded which). Receptors originate from a man younger than 35 who had mild COVID-19 (a few samples of this study predate the infection). Cell type and time point are not known.

The table lists this clonotype with many counts. The chain couples TRBV7-9 to TRBJ2-7, with 8 bases fitting TRBD2. This CDR3 region has 13 residues. Germline V gives CDR1 SEHNR, CDR2 FQNEAQ (reference sequence). With 5 bases clipped from V and 6 bases from J, the junction kept 6 bases outside the gene matches. The CDR3, as DNA: TGTGCCAGCAGCGTCGGACTAGCTTCCGAGCAGTACTTC. Residues: CASSVGLASEQYF.

This clonotype showed up just a few times. The V and J genes are TRBV7-2 and TRBJ1-2, with D perhaps TRBD1 (6 bases). The CDR3 totals 14 residues. The V gene's germline CDR1 is SGHTA and CDR2 FQGNSA. With 5 bases removed from V and 1 base from J, the gap between germline ends came to 11 bases. CDR3 nucleotide sequence: TGTGCCAGCAGCCCACAGGGAATTAACTATGGCTACACCTTC. This gives the protein CASSPQGINYGYTF. The complete variable domain, with remaining parts taken from reference TRBV7-2 and TRBJ1-2, reads GAGVSQSPSNKVTEKGKDVELRCDPISGHTALYWYRQSLGQGLEFLIYFQGNSAPDKSGLPSDRFSAERTGGSVSTLTIQRTQQEDSAVYLCASSPQGINYGYTFGSGTRLTVV.

As to this clonotype: One end of the junction does not line up with germline, which may come from a read error. The V call is TRBV4-2, the J call TRBJ1-3; 7 nucleotides match TRBD1. The CDR3 has 15 residues. Germline CDR1 reads LGHNA; CDR2 reads YNFKEQ. This CDR3 reads CASSQENRGGSTIYF. CDR3 bases: TGTGCCAGCAGCCAGGAGAACAGGGGTGGAAGCACCATATATTTT.

The V gene is TRBV7-3, the J gene TRBJ2-2; a weak D match, TRBD2 (6 bases). This CDR3 region has 16 residues. Trimming took off 4 bases at V and 0 bases at J, with 12 bases between the two ends. The germline V gene has CDR1 SGHTA and CDR2 FQGTGA. DNA for the CDR3: TGTGCCAGCAGCTCGGGCGGGACCGCGAACACCGGGGAGCTGTTTTTT. Its protein product is CASSSGGTANTGELFF.

This clonotype was detected many times. DNA for the CDR3: TGTGCCAGTAGTAATTCCGGGGAGCTGTTTTTT. It encodes CASSNSGELFF. This chain joins TRBV19 and TRBJ2-2; D not resolved. CDR1 and CDR2 from the germline V gene are LNHDA and SQIVND (reference sequence). This CDR3 region has 11 residues. Trimming pared 4 bases from V and 6 bases from J, leaving 3 bases between.

The chain uses TRBV7-9 and TRBJ1-1; D may be TRBD1 (6 bases). The CDR3 sequence is 13 residues long. Trimming shortened V by 6 bases and J by 3 bases, and 11 bases separated the two germline ends. Germline V CDR1 and CDR2: SEHNR, FQNEAQ (reference sequence). CDR3 nucleotide sequence: TGTGCCAGCAGACCCAGACAGGACACTGAAGCTTTCTTT. As protein: CASRPRQDTEAFF. Full variable domain (missing parts from reference TRBV7-9 and TRBJ1-1): DTGVSQNPRHKITKRGQNVTFRCDPISEHNRLYWYRQTLGQGPEFLTYFQNEAQLEKSRLLSDRFSAERPKGSFSTLEIQRTEQGDSAMYLCASRPRQDTEAFFGQGTRLTVV.

This sequence joins TRBV20-1 and TRBJ1-4; TRBD1 matches at 10 bases. J gave up 6 bases and V 0 bases, and 4 bases lay outside the gene matches. Germline lookup yields CDR1 DFQATT and CDR2 SNEGSKA (reference sequence). This CDR3 is 15 amino acids long. CDR3 protein: CSARDDGQGDEKLFF. The CDR3 nucleotides are TGCAGTGCTAGAGATGACGGACAGGGGGATGAAAAACTGTTTTTT.

V gene TRBV7-3 combines with J gene TRBJ2-3; D assignment may be TRBD1 or TRBD2 (5 bases each). The length of the CDR3 is 14 residues. Trimming removed 4 bases from V and 2 bases from J, with 10 bases in between. CDR1 and CDR2 from the germline V gene are SGHTA and FQGTGA. CDR3 sequence (DNA): TGTGCCAGCAGCTCGGGACCGAACACAGATACGCAGTATTTT. It encodes CASSSGPNTDTQYF.

The chain carries TRBV7-2 and TRBJ2-7; no reliable D call. Germline V gene data show CDR1 as SGHTA and CDR2 as FQGNSA. CDR3 length: 14 amino acids. Trimming pared 0 bases from V and 2 bases from J, leaving 8 bases between. CDR3 sequence (DNA): TGTGCCAGCAGCTTAGCCGGGTCCGCCTACGAGCAGTACGTC. It specifies CASSLAGSAYEQYV.

V usage is TRBV4-2 and J usage is TRBJ2-1; 12 positions match TRBD2. The length of the CDR3 is 14 residues. CDR1 LGHNA and CDR2 YNFKEQ come from the germline V gene. The junction had 5 bases not matched to a gene; V was cut back by 4 bases and J by 10 bases. The CDR3 spells CASSPSGGAEEQFF. CDR3 coding DNA: TGTGCCAGCAGCCCTAGCGGGGGGGCGGAGGAGCAGTTCTTC.

This clonotype was observed a handful of times. J is TRBJ2-5 and V is TRBV7-8, with D possibly being TRBD1 or TRBD2 (5 bases each). Germline V gives CDR1 SGHVS, CDR2 FQNEAQ. There are 14 residues in the CDR3. Deletions cut 4 bases from V and 5 bases from J, with 14 bases between. Written as DNA, the CDR3 is TGTGCCAGCAGCTCAGCAGCCTGGGGGGAGACCCAGTACTTC. Encoded protein: CASSSAAWGETQYF.

There are a few counts of this clonotype. The chain links TRBV4-2 to TRBJ2-5; 11 bases fit TRBD2. Trimming at V came to 0 bases and at J to 5 bases, leaving 8 bases not matched to a gene. The CDR3 extends over 17 amino acids. Germline CDR1 is LGHNA and CDR2 is YNFKEQ. The CDR3 loop is CASSQDGLAGGLETQYF. In DNA, the CDR3 is TGTGCCAGCAGCCAAGATGGTCTAGCGGGGGGTTTGGAGACCCAGTACTTC.

The sample holds a few counts of this clonotype. The chain carries TRBV9 and TRBJ2-3, with D possibly TRBD1 on 6 matching bases. This CDR3 is 15 amino acids long. Per the germline V gene, CDR1 is SGDLS and CDR2 is YYNGEE. Trimming pared 4 bases from V and 4 bases from J, leaving 16 bases between. The CDR3 DNA is TGTGCCAGCAGCCCTCAGGGGATCCACGCAGATACGCAGTATTTT. Protein: CASSPQGIHADTQYF.

This clonotype has just a few counts. V gene TRBV6-1 combines with J gene TRBJ2-2; D is unclear. V was pared by 2 bases and J by 4 bases, with 2 bases between. CDR3 size: 12 residues. In germline, CDR1 is MNHNS, CDR2 SASEGT. The CDR3 nucleotides read TGTGCCAGCAGTGAACCCACCGGGGAGCTGTTTTTT. Its translation: CASSEPTGELFF.

V is TRBV9 and J is TRBJ2-3; D gene unclear. In germline, CDR1 is SGDLS, CDR2 YYNGEE. V was shortened by 3 bases and J by 4 bases, with 12 bases between the two germline ends. The CDR3 has 14 residues. CDR3 DNA sequence: TGTGCCAGCAGCGCCCTAAACCAGGCAGATACGCAGTATTTT. Amino acids: CASSALNQADTQYF. The entire variable domain, with the rest obtained from reference TRBV9 and TRBJ2-3, is as follows: DSGVTQTPKHLITATGQRVTLRCSPRSGDLSVYWYQQSLDQGLQFLIQYYNGEERAKGNILERFSAQQFPDLHSELNLSSLELGDSALYFCASSALNQADTQYFGPGTRLTVL.

Ten or more counts support this clonotype. V and J are TRBV28 and TRBJ2-7, with D tentatively TRBD1 (6 bases). Per germline, CDR1 MDHEN and CDR2 SYDVKM. Trimming left V 6 bases short and J 3 bases short, with 15 bases between. This CDR3 comprises 14 residues. The CDR3 DNA reads as TGTGCCAGCAGCTCTAAACAGGGTTACTACGAGCAGTACGTC. Protein: CASSSKQGYYEQYV.

This clonotype has more than one count but fewer than ten. The chain joins TRBV20-1 to TRBJ1-1, with 7 bases fitting TRBD1. The CDR3 is 10 amino acids. CDR1 and CDR2 from the germline V gene are DFQATT and SNEGSKA (reference sequence). V lost 5 bases and J lost 11; bases outside the gene matches: 5. As DNA, the CDR3 is TGCAGTGCTTTTGACAGGGTCGCTTTCTTT. It yields the protein CSAFDRVAFF.

This clonotype was seen only a few times. This chain uses TRBV5-1 with TRBJ1-1; the D gene is possibly TRBD1 (5 bases). The CDR3 covers 14 residues. V lost 2 bases and J 4 bases, leaving 12 bases between the germline ends. The V gene's germline CDR1 is SGHRS and CDR2 YFSETQ. CDR3 sequence: CASSFTGASTEAFF. Written as DNA, the CDR3 is TGCGCCAGCAGCTTCACCGGGGCTAGCACTGAAGCTTTCTTT.

This clonotype was counted between two and nine times. The J gene is TRBJ1-2, the V gene TRBV5-6; 10 bases agree with TRBD1. The trim removed 6 bases at V and 5 bases at J, leaving 7 bases unmatched. Germline V gene data show CDR1 as SGHDT and CDR2 as YYEEEE. The CDR3 contains 14 residues. DNA of the CDR3: TGTGCCAGCAAGAGGGACAGGGGACAATATGGCTACACCTTC. Its protein product is CASKRDRGQYGYTF. The entire variable domain, with the rest obtained from reference TRBV5-6 and TRBJ1-2, is as follows: DAGVTQSPTHLIKTRGQQVTLRCSPKSGHDTVSWYQQALGQGPQFIFQYYEEEERQRGNFPDRFSGHQFPNYSSELNVNALLLGDSALYLCASKRDRGQYGYTFGSGTRLTVV.

The chain is built from TRBV6-6 and TRBJ2-5; 9 bases map to TRBD2. This CDR3 contains 14 residues. Germline V gene data show CDR1 as MNHNY and CDR2 as SVGAGI (reference sequence). With V trimmed by 5 bases and J by 5 bases, 6 bases remained unmatched. CDR3 in amino acids: CASSRGGAEETQYF. The CDR3 DNA follows: TGTGCCAGCAGTCGCGGGGGGGCAGAGGAGACCCAGTACTTC.

This clonotype occurred a few times. The chain uses TRBV4-3 and TRBJ2-4; unclear D gene. The ends were cut back, 0 bases at V and 1 base at J, with 7 bases in the middle. The CDR3 is 15 residues long. CDR1 is LGHNA, CDR2 YSLEER, per germline. CDR3 residues: CASSQDPRAKNIQYF. CDR3 in DNA: TGCGCCAGCAGCCAAGATCCGCGGGCCAAAAACATTCAGTACTTC.

This chain links TRBV21-1 with TRBJ2-7; the table calls TRBD1, which could not be checked here. TRBV21-1 is recorded as a pseudogene. The CDR3 covers 15 residues. The CDR3 protein is CASSARDRGENEQYV. The DNA for the CDR3 is TGTGCCAGCAGCGCCCGGGACAGGGGGGAAAACGAGCAGTACGTC.